This T cell receptor (beta chain) is drawn from a study of blood T cell repertoires in COVID-19. Study information: COVID-19 samples, acute and convalescent, were from the United States, Italy and Spain. T cells, B-cell-depleted T cells, or PBMCs supplied cDNA or gDNA.

Trimming removed 5 bases from V and 3 bases from J; junction bases left unmatched: 7. From germline, CDR1 is MDHEN and CDR2 SYDVKM. The CDR3 spans 15 residues. Original analysis: Quantification of nucleated cells was approximated via reference gene primer amplification. Libraries were prepared by immunoSEQ multiplex PCR; TCRdb keeps only in-frame clonotypes and omits some of them. D and trimming come from the DNA, and the V and J calls and clone size come from that table. The table has tens of thousands of clones, under 95% seen once. The chain joins TRBV28 to TRBJ2-3; 8 bases are a match to TRBD2. The specimen sequenced was peripheral blood. This TCR derives from a man aged 45-65 years with acute or convalescent COVID-19. The CDR3 protein is CASSPRLAGTDTQYF. CDR3 bases: TGTGCCAGCAGTCCCCGGTTAGCGGGGACAGATACGCAGTATTTT. The whole variable domain, remainder taken from reference TRBV28 and TRBJ2-3, is DVKVTQSSRYLVKRTGEKVFLECVQDMDHENMFWYRQDPGLGLRLIYFSYDVKMKEKGDIPEGYSVSREKKERFSLILESASTNQTSMYLCASSPRLAGTDTQYFGPGTRLTVL.